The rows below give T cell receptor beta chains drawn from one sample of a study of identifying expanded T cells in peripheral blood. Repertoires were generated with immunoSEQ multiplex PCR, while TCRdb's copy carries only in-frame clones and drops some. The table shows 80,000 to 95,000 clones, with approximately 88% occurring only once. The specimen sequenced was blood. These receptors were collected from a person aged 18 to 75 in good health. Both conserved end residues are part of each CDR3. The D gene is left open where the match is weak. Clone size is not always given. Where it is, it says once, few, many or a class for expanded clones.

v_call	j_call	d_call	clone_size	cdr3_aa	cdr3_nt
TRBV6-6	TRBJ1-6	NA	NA	CASSPSRSDSPLHF	TGTGCCAGCAGCCCCTCTAGGTCCGATTCACCCCTCCACTTT
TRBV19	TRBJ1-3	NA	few	CASTNTGLSGNTIYF	TGTGCCAGTACAAATACAGGCCTCTCTGGAAACACCATATATTTT
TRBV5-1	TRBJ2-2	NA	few	CASSFAGGELFF	TGCGCCAGCAGTTTTGCAGGGGGGGAGCTGTTTTTT
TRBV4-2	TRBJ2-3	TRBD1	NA	CASSQDPTGGGADTQYF	TGTGCCAGCAGCCAAGACCCAACAGGGGGCGGCGCAGATACGCAGTATTTT
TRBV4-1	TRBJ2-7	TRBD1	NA	CASSQVDRENEQYF	TGCGCCAGCAGCCAAGTAGACAGGGAAAACGAGCAGTACTTC
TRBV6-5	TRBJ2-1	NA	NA	CASRGGGTSYNEQFF	TGTGCCAGCAGAGGTGGGGGGACATCCTACAATGAGCAGTTCTTC
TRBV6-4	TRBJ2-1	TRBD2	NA	CASSIAVAGGPDEQFF	TGTGCCAGCAGCATCGCAGTAGCGGGGGGGCCGGATGAGCAGTTCTTC
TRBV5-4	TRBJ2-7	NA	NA	CASSLVDSGEQYF	TGTGCCAGCAGCTTGGTGGACAGCGGCGAGCAGTACTTC
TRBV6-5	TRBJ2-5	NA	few	CASRAGGGGETQYF	TGTGCCAGCAGAGCAGGGGGAGGGGGCGAGACCCAGTACTTC
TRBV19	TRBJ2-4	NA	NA	CASKNREAKNIQYF	TGTGCCAGTAAAAACAGGGAGGCCAAAAACATTCAGTACTTC
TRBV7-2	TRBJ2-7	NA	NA	CASSLAHNSLSYEQYF	TGTGCCAGCAGCTTAGCCCACAATAGCCTTTCCTACGAGCAGTACTTC
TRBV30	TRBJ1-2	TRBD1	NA	CAWGGTENYGYTF	TGTGCCTGGGGGGGGACAGAAAACTATGGCTACACCTTC
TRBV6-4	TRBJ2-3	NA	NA	CASSDTAGTGTDTQYF	TGTGCCAGCAGTGACACAGCCGGGACTGGCACAGATACGCAGTATTTT
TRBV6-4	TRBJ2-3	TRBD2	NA	CASSVGLAADTQYF	TGTGCCAGCAGTGTCGGGCTAGCGGCAGATACGCAGTATTTT
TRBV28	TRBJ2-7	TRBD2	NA	CASMGGEAYEQYF	TGTGCCAGCATGGGGGGGGAGGCCTACGAGCAGTACTTC
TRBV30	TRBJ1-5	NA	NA	CAWSAGLDNQPQHF	TGTGCCTGGAGTGCGGGACTGGACAATCAGCCCCAGCATTTT
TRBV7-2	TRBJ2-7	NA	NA	CASSESAGETYEQYF	TGTGCCAGCAGTGAAAGCGCAGGGGAGACCTACGAGCAGTACTTC
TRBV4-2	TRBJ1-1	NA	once	CASSQEGGLNTEAFF	TGTGCCAGCAGCCAAGAGGGAGGTCTGAACACTGAAGCTTTCTTT
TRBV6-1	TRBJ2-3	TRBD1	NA	CASRGTGGTDTQYF	TGTGCCAGCAGGGGGACAGGGGGCACAGATACGCAGTATTTT
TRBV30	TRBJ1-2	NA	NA	CAYKALTFQYGYTF	TGTGCCTACAAAGCGCTGACCTTTCAATATGGCTACACCTTC
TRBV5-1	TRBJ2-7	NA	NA	CASSPQGLSEQYF	TGCGCCAGCAGTCCCCAGGGTTTGAGCGAGCAGTACTTC
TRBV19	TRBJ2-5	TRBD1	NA	CASSMGQQIQETQYF	TGTGCCAGTAGTATGGGACAGCAGATCCAAGAGACCCAGTACTTC
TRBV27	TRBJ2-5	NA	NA	CASSLYGGETQYF	TGTGCCAGCAGTTTATACGGGGGAGAGACCCAGTACTTC
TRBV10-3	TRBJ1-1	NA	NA	CAISESETNTEAFF	TGTGCCATCAGTGAGTCGGAGACGAACACTGAAGCTTTCTTT
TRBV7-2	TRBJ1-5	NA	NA	CASSLVGNQPQHF	TGTGCCAGCAGCTTAGTGGGGAATCAGCCCCAGCATTTT
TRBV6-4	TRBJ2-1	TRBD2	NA	CASSARAGGGGNEQFF	TGTGCCAGCAGTGCCAGGGCGGGGGGCGGTGGCAATGAGCAGTTCTTC
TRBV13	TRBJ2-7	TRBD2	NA	CASSLAAGGPVEQYF	TGTGCCAGCAGCTTAGCCGCGGGAGGGCCTGTCGAGCAGTACTTC
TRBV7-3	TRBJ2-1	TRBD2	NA	CASSPGTSGGGEQFF	TGTGCCAGCAGCCCCGGGACTAGCGGGGGAGGTGAGCAGTTCTTC
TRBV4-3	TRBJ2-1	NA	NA	CASSEKAADYNEQFF	TGCGCCAGCAGCGAAAAGGCAGCCGACTACAATGAGCAGTTCTTC